The clone carrying this TCR beta chain was counted a few times. The antigen is unknown. These data belong to a study of T-cell memory formation after mild COVID-19. Study results and caveats: Pre-infection memory showed some responding clones, and this suggested that cross-reactive memory joined.

5'RACE, which relied on constant-segment primers, yielded TCR alpha and TCR beta cDNA libraries carrying sample barcodes and UMIs. MiXCR, run by TCRdb on the 5' RACE reads, gives a single entry per CDR3 protein. The data hold roughly 280,000 distinct CDR3 sequences, with around 8% observed a single time. CDR1 is MNHEY and CDR2 is SVGAGI in the germline V gene. CDR3 length: 16 amino acids. The trim removed 5 bases at V and 5 bases at J, leaving 8 bases unmatched. This clonotype was sampled from a man aged 18-30 years who had mild COVID-19 (a few samples of this study predate the infection). Cell type and time point are not known. The sample was PBMCs or a T cell subset sorted from them (not recorded which). The genes are TRBV6-5 and TRBJ1-5; 11 bases are shared with TRBD1. The CDR3 region has the DNA TGTGCCAGCAGTCCCCAAGGACAGGGGGCAGATCAGCCCCAGCATTTT. It is translated as CASSPQGQGADQPQHF.